This T cell receptor (beta chain) was identified in a study of T cells in Graves' hyperthyroidism and ophthalmopathy. What was amplified from RNA transcripts were TCR beta CDR3 regions. The HTBI set primed first-round TCR CDR3 RT-PCR. TCRdb re-called the multiplex PCR reads with MiXCR, one entry per CDR3 protein. Of under 750,000 distinct CDR3 sequences in the sample, approximately 18% were seen once. Based on clinical symptoms, serum thyroxine and TRAb, thyroid ultrasound and orbital computed tomography, diagnoses were reached. The TCR originated in a woman in her forties or fifties with Graves' hyperthyroidism that later progressed to Graves' ophthalmopathy. Sequencing was performed on blood.

DNA of the CDR3: TGCAGTGCAAAAAGGGGACAGGGGCCCGATTGGGAGCAGTTCTTC. Its translation: CSAKRGQGPDWEQFF. V and J are TRBV20-1 and TRBJ2-1; TRBD1 aligns across 10 bases. Per the germline V gene, CDR1 is DFQATT and CDR2 is SNEGSKA (reference sequence). The CDR3 is 15 amino acids. With 6 bases clipped from V and 10 bases from J, the junction kept 15 bases outside the gene matches.